Below are 22 T cell receptor beta chains sequenced from a single sample in a study of cytomegalovirus exposure and HLA in healthy donors. Researchers ran the PCR with 60 Vbeta and 13 Jbeta primers. Clones were sequenced by immunoSEQ multiplex PCR, and TCRdb holds only the in-frame ones, with some missing. The sample lists 95,000 to 150,000 clones, around three quarters seen once, with about 8.9% in the top ten. Sequencing input: PBMCs. The receptors stem from a man aged 30 to 39 in good health and CMV-seropositive.

The chain is built from TRBV9 and TRBJ1-6; no reliable D call. V lost 0 bases, J lost 4 bases, and 11 bases lay in between. This CDR3 contains 16 residues. Germline CDR1 and CDR2: SGDLS and YYNGEE. CDR3 DNA: TGTGCCAGCAGCGTAGACCCCCTGAGTTATAATTCACCCCTCCACTTT. Its protein is CASSVDPLSYNSPLHF.

This clone was observed a few times. This chain uses TRBV27 with TRBJ1-2; TRBD1 matches 7 bases. Germline V lookup: CDR1 MNHEY, CDR2 SMNVEV (reference sequence). The ends lost 6 bases at V and 4 bases at J; junction bases unmatched: 8. The CDR3 consists of 14 residues. The CDR3 nucleotides read TGTGCCAGCAGACAGGGGCAATCCGGCTATGGCTACACCTTC. Protein sequence: CASRQGQSGYGYTF.

This chain joins TRBV2 and TRBJ2-5; 7 positions match TRBD2. The J segment lost 5 bases and the V segment lost 3 bases, leaving 9 bases of the junction unmatched. The CDR3 is 15 amino acids. Germline lookup yields CDR1 SNHLY and CDR2 FYNNEI. CDR3 region: CASSERRLGGETQYF. In DNA, the CDR3 is TGTGCCAGCAGTGAGAGGCGGCTGGGGGGGGAGACCCAGTACTTC. The full variable domain, completed using reference TRBV2 and TRBJ2-5, is EPEVTQTPSHQVTQMGQEVILRCVPISNHLYFYWYRQILGQKVEFLVSFYNNEISEKSEIFDDQFSVERPDGSNFTLKIRSTKLEDSAMYFCASSERRLGGETQYFGPGTRLLVL.

The rearrangement links TRBV5-1 to TRBJ2-2, with 8 nucleotides matching TRBD2. This CDR3 is built from 17 residues. The V and J ends lost 0 bases and 4 bases, in that order; junction bases with no gene match: 8. Looked up from germline, CDR1 is SGHRS and CDR2 is YFSETQ. In nucleotides, the CDR3 is TGCGCCAGCAGCTTGGCACCGGGGGGGCAAGGCACCGGGGAGCTGTTTTTT. Its translation is CASSLAPGGQGTGELFF.

The rearrangement links TRBV7-9 to TRBJ2-7; no clear D. Germline CDR1 SEHNR, CDR2 FQNEAQ (reference sequence). The CDR3 covers 12 residues. V lost 10 bases to trimming and J lost 2 bases, with 12 bases between them. The DNA of the CDR3 is TGTGCCATCCATCAGGCAACCTACGAGCAGTACTTC. This translates into CAIHQATYEQYF.

The chain is built from TRBV14 and TRBJ1-2; 7 nucleotides agree with TRBD1. The junction had 4 bases not matched to a gene; V was cut back by 1 base and J by 5 bases. Germline loops: CDR1 SGHDN, CDR2 FVKESK. This CDR3 is built from 14 residues. In DNA, the CDR3 is TGTGCCAGCAGCCAAGGAGACAGGGCTTATGGCTACACCTTC. This sequence encodes CASSQGDRAYGYTF.

The chain combines TRBV7-6 with TRBJ2-1, with 10 bases that match TRBD1. Germline values: CDR1 SGHVS, CDR2 FNYEAQ. The CDR3 sequence is 15 residues long. The ends lost 3 bases at V and 5 bases at J; junction bases unmatched: 4. This CDR3 is CASSLRDRGHNEQFF. The CDR3 DNA is TGTGCCAGCAGCTTGCGGGACAGGGGTCACAATGAGCAGTTCTTC.

This clone was seen more than once but under ten times. The V gene is TRBV10-1, the J gene TRBJ1-2; D is unclear. Germline CDR1 and CDR2: WNHNN and SYGVQD (reference sequence). Between the trimmed V and J ends, which lost 0 bases and 4 bases, there was a span of 12 bases. The CDR3 covers 15 residues. Here the CDR3 reads CASSESGAEIYGYTF. DNA of the CDR3: TGCGCCAGCAGTGAGTCGGGAGCGGAGATCTATGGCTACACCTTC.

The V gene is TRBV6-5, the J gene TRBJ2-1; TRBD2 matches 9 bases. There are 13 residues in the CDR3. The germline V gene has CDR1 MNHEY and CDR2 SVGAGI. Here the CDR3 DNA reads TGTGCTGTAGCGGGGGTCTCCTACAATGAGCAGTTCTTC. Amino acids: CAVAGVSYNEQFF.

The chain employs TRBV5-8 and TRBJ1-6; TRBD1 agrees at 9 bases. V lost 5 bases, J lost 4 bases, and 4 bases stayed unmatched. This CDR3 region has 15 residues. Per the germline V gene, CDR1 is SGHTS and CDR2 is YDEGEE. The CDR3 loop reads CASSSDRGYNSPLHF. In DNA form, the CDR3 reads TGTGCCAGCAGTTCGGACAGGGGTTATAATTCACCCCTCCACTTT.

This clone was seen only once. Distinct nucleotide sequences in the sample also encode this CDR3. V and J are TRBV5-1 and TRBJ2-5; 8 positions match TRBD2. Germline-derived CDR1 and CDR2 are SGHRS and YFSETQ. The CDR3 sequence is 14 residues long. Trimming removed 0 bases from V and 4 bases from J; junction bases left unmatched: 2. CDR3 residues: CASSLAGGRETQYF. DNA for the CDR3: TGCGCCAGCAGCTTGGCGGGGGGGCGAGAGACCCAGTACTTC.

The chain joins TRBV5-4 to TRBJ1-2; no firm D call. The germline V and J ends were trimmed by 3 bases and 1 base, with 10 bases remaining between them. CDR3 length: 14 amino acids. CDR1 is SGHNT and CDR2 is YYREEE in the germline V gene (reference sequence). The CDR3 protein is CASSYTTNNYGYTF. As DNA, the CDR3 is TGTGCCAGCAGCTACACAACCAATAACTATGGCTACACCTTC.

This clone turned up a few times. This rearrangement joins TRBV28 to TRBJ2-4, with a possible D match to TRBD1 (7 bases). Trimming stripped 3 bases from V and 5 bases from J, with 23 bases between. CDR3 size: 18 residues. Germline V CDR1 and CDR2: MDHEN, SYDVKM. The CDR3 DNA reads as TGTGCCAGCAGTTTGCCCCCAGGAGGGGGCAAGGAGGAAAACATTCAGTACTTC. Translating gives CASSLPPGGGKEENIQYF.

The J gene is TRBJ1-2, the V gene TRBV7-8, with TRBD1 matching over 9 bases. V trimming: 1 base; J trimming: 8 bases; junction bases outside the gene matches: 8. CDR3 size: 15 residues. Germline assignment: CDR1 SGHVS and CDR2 FQNEAQ. CDR3 nucleotides: TGTGCCAGCAGCTTAGACGGGACGGGGACAGGGGGCTACACCTTC. Its translation is CASSLDGTGTGGYTF.

The chain carries TRBV19 and TRBJ1-5, with TRBD1 identical over 10 bases. The V gene's germline CDR1 is LNHDA and CDR2 SQIVND (reference sequence). V lost 5 bases, J lost 9 bases, and 10 bases stayed unmatched. The CDR3 sequence is 15 residues long. The CDR3 spells CASSFPGQGEVPQHF. CDR3 bases: TGTGCCAGTAGTTTCCCTGGACAGGGGGAGGTGCCCCAGCATTTT. The full variable domain, in which reference TRBV19 and TRBJ1-5 provide the parts outside the CDR3, is DGGITQSPKYLFRKEGQNVTLSCEQNLNHDAMYWYRQDPGQGLRLIYYSQIVNDFQKGDIAEGYSVSREKKESFPLTVTSAQKNPTAFYLCASSFPGQGEVPQHFGDGTRLSIL.

This chain joins TRBV5-1 and TRBJ2-5; 13 nucleotides match TRBD2. The trim removed 2 bases at V and 5 bases at J, leaving 6 bases unmatched. The CDR3 runs 16 residues. The V gene's germline CDR1 is SGHRS and CDR2 YFSETQ. CDR3 sequence (DNA): TGCGCCAGCAGCTTACTAGCGGGAGGGCCGGGGGAGACCCAGTACTTC. It specifies CASSLLAGGPGETQYF.

Points on this clone: One end of the junction is discordant with germline, which a read error may explain. This chain uses TRBV7-9 with TRBJ1-6; no reliable D call. Germline V gene data show CDR1 as SEHNR and CDR2 as FQNEAQ (reference sequence). The CDR3 extends over 13 amino acids. In DNA, the CDR3 is TGTGCCAGAAGCTTAGATGGAGGTTCACCCCTCCACTTT. This encodes CARSLDGGSPLHF. The whole variable domain, remainder taken from reference TRBV7-9 and TRBJ1-6, is DTGVSQNPRHKITKRGQNVTFRCDPISEHNRLYWYRQTLGQGPEFLTYFQNEAQLEKSRLLSDRFSAERPKGSFSTLEIQRTEQGDSAMYLCARSLDGGSPLHFGNGTRLTVT.

This clone was seen a single time. V gene TRBV5-1 combines with J gene TRBJ2-1; D may be TRBD1 (5 bases). Germline lookup yields CDR1 SGHRS and CDR2 YFSETQ. The V end lost 0 bases, the J end lost 5 bases, and 9 bases lay between the germline ends. This CDR3 is 14 amino acids long. CDR3 DNA: TGCGCCAGCAGCTTGGGACAGACTCACAATGAGCAGTTCTTC. This encodes CASSLGQTHNEQFF.

This chain joins TRBV13 and TRBJ2-1; 11 nucleotides align to TRBD2. Germline assignment: CDR1 PRHDT and CDR2 FYEKMQ (reference sequence). The CDR3 is 12 amino acids. The V segment lost 10 bases and the J segment 8 bases; nucleotides outside the gene matches: 4. The CDR3: CATGTSGHEQFF. The CDR3 DNA reads as TGTGCCACGGGGACTAGCGGACATGAGCAGTTCTTC.

This CDR3 is CASSTRTGGTEAFF. CDR3 coding DNA: TGCGCCAGCAGCACTAGGACAGGGGGCACTGAAGCTTTCTTT. The V and J genes are TRBV5-1 and TRBJ1-1; TRBD1 agrees at 10 bases. Germline CDR1 is SGHRS and CDR2 is YFSETQ. The CDR3 loop spans 14 amino acids. V lost 4 bases, J lost 4 bases, and 4 bases stayed unmatched.

The V gene is TRBV2, the J gene TRBJ1-6; 7 bases align to TRBD1. V lost 6 bases and J lost 8; bases outside the gene matches: 7. This CDR3 has 14 residues. Germline CDR1 reads SNHLY; CDR2 reads FYNNEI. CDR3 nucleotides: TGTGCCAGCAGACATGACAGGGCGGATTCACCCCTCCACTTT. Translation gives CASRHDRADSPLHF. Full variable domain (outside the CDR3, taken from reference TRBV2 and TRBJ1-6): EPEVTQTPSHQVTQMGQEVILRCVPISNHLYFYWYRQILGQKVEFLVSFYNNEISEKSEIFDDQFSVERPDGSNFTLKIRSTKLEDSAMYFCASRHDRADSPLHFGNGTRLTVT.

The chain carries TRBV6-5 and TRBJ1-1, with D hard to call. The CDR3 is 14 residues long. Trimming cost V 3 bases and J 4 bases, with 12 bases left between them. Per germline, CDR1 MNHEY and CDR2 SVGAGI. The CDR3 region is CASSYHRFGTEAFF. The CDR3 DNA sequence: TGTGCCAGCAGTTATCATCGGTTCGGCACTGAAGCTTTCTTT.